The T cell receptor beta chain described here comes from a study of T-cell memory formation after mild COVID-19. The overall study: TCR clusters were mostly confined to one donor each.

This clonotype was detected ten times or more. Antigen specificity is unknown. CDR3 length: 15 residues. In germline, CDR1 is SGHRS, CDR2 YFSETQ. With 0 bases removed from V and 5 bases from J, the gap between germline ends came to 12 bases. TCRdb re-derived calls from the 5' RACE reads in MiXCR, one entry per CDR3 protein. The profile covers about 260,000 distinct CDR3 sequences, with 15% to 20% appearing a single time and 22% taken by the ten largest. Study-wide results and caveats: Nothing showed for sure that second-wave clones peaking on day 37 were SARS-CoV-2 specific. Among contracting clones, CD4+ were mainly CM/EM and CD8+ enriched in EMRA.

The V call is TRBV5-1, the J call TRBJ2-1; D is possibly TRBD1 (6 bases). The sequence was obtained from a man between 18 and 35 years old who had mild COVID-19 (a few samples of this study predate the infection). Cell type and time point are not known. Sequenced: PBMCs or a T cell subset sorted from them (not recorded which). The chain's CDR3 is CASSLVVGANNEQFF. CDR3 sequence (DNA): TGCGCCAGCAGCTTGGTGGTGGGGGCCAACAATGAGCAGTTCTTC.